A single sample gave rise to the 16 T cell receptor beta chains below, sequenced in a study of blood T cell repertoires in COVID-19. Generated by immunoSEQ multiplex PCR, the TCRdb table keeps only in-frame clones and is missing some. This sample carries about 220,000 clones, about 86% of them seen once, and the ten largest clones take about 3%. Sequencing input: peripheral blood. Every receptor here comes from a woman aged 25 to 39 who had recovered from COVID-19.

In its sample, this clone was seen once. The gene calls are TRBV28 and TRBJ2-3; 7 bases match TRBD2. The CDR3 loop spans 16 amino acids. Germline V gene data show CDR1 as MDHEN and CDR2 as SYDVKM. Trimming removed 6 bases from V and 3 bases from J; junction bases left unmatched: 12. The CDR3 spells CASSSPGAGETDTQYF. The CDR3, as DNA: TGTGCCAGCAGCTCACCTGGGGCGGGAGAGACAGATACGCAGTATTTT.

J is TRBJ1-6 and V is TRBV5-4; D uncertain. The CDR3 loop spans 16 amino acids. The V and J ends lost 0 bases and 0 bases respectively, with 7 bases between them. Germline V gene sequence: CDR1 SGHNT, CDR2 YYREEE (reference sequence). CDR3 amino acids: CASSLAGSSYNSPLHF. In DNA form, the CDR3 reads TGTGCCAGCAGCTTGGCGGGGAGCTCCTATAATTCACCCCTCCACTTT.

The CDR3 DNA reads TGTGCCAGCACTTCAGAGGGGAACACCGGGGAGCTGTTTTTT. Protein sequence: CASTSEGNTGELFF. The chain is built from TRBV28 and TRBJ2-2, with D possibly TRBD2 on 5 matching bases. V lost 7 bases, J lost 1 base, and 10 bases lay in between. Germline values: CDR1 MDHEN, CDR2 SYDVKM. There are 14 residues in the CDR3.

The chain links TRBV5-1 to TRBJ2-2; 9 bases fit TRBD2. The CDR3 has 16 amino acids. CDR1 SGHRS and CDR2 YFSETQ come from the germline V gene. V gave up 4 bases and J gave up 6 bases; unmatched junction bases: 10. CDR3 residues: CASSPVGREGSGELFF. The CDR3 DNA reads TGCGCCAGCAGCCCAGTCGGGCGGGAGGGTTCCGGGGAGCTGTTTTTT.

The rearrangement links TRBV19 to TRBJ1-5; 7 bases line up with TRBD1. The CDR3 sequence is 13 residues long. Germline V gene lookup returns CDR1 LNHDA and CDR2 SQIVND (reference sequence). V was pared by 6 bases and J by 10 bases, with 9 bases of the junction left unmatched. CDR3 DNA: TGTGCCAGTAGGGGGGGACAGCCATTTCCCCAGCATTTT. It translates to CASRGGQPFPQHF.

This clone showed up just once. The V call is TRBV27, the J call TRBJ1-2, with 9 bases fitting TRBD1. CDR1 is MNHEY and CDR2 is SMNVEV in the germline V gene (reference sequence). V shed 4 bases, J shed 4 bases, and the junction held 7 bases outside the gene matches. CDR3 length equals 15 residues. This CDR3 is CASSWSRTGVYGYTF. The CDR3, as DNA: TGTGCCAGCAGTTGGTCCAGGACAGGGGTCTATGGCTACACCTTC.

The chain links TRBV2 to TRBJ2-2, with 7 bases fitting TRBD2. Trimming at V came to 3 bases and at J to 4 bases, leaving 5 bases not matched to a gene. The CDR3 covers 15 residues. Germline lookup yields CDR1 SNHLY and CDR2 FYNNEI. For the CDR3, the DNA is TGTGCCAGCAGTGAGGCGGGAGCAGTCACCGGGGAGCTGTTTTTT. Translation: CASSEAGAVTGELFF.

The CDR3 nucleotides read TGCGCCAGCAGCTTGGACCTTTCCCCGGGAAGAAGTTTGGATGAGCAGTTCTTC. This gives the protein CASSLDLSPGRSLDEQFF. The rearrangement uses TRBV5-1 and TRBJ2-1, with D possibly TRBD2 on 5 matching bases. With 0 bases removed from V and 8 bases from J, the gap between germline ends came to 24 bases. Germline V CDR1 and CDR2: SGHRS, YFSETQ. CDR3 length: 18 amino acids.

The chain carries TRBV6-9 and TRBJ2-7, with 10 bases lining up with TRBD1. V was clipped by 4 bases and J by 6 bases; unmatched bases: 9. Looked up from germline, CDR1 is MNHGY and CDR2 is SVAAGI. This CDR3 spans 15 amino acids. The CDR3 region is CASSSADRGHSEQYF. CDR3 bases: TGTGCCAGCAGTTCGGCTGACAGGGGGCATAGCGAGCAGTACTTC.

The rearrangement links TRBV5-1 to TRBJ2-3, with D possibly matching TRBD2 (6 bases). Germline V gene data show CDR1 as SGHRS and CDR2 as YFSETQ. The V end was cut by 5 bases, the J end by 2 bases, with 12 bases between. The CDR3 covers 14 residues. The CDR3 DNA reads TGCGCCAGCAGAAAAGGGACTGCCACAGATACGCAGTATTTT. Translation: CASRKGTATDTQYF.

This clone appeared a few times. The chain joins TRBV5-4 to TRBJ2-7; 11 nucleotides match TRBD1. This CDR3 region has 20 residues. J gave up 7 bases and V 0 bases, and 21 bases lay outside the gene matches. Germline assignment: CDR1 SGHNT and CDR2 YYREEE (reference sequence). The CDR3 bases are TGTGCCAGCAGCTTGGATGACTCCTGGATCAGGGACAGGGGGAGGAGGGAGCAGTACTTC. As protein: CASSLDDSWIRDRGRREQYF.

This sequence joins TRBV11-3 and TRBJ2-7; D possibly corresponds to TRBD1 (5 bases). Germline CDR1 and CDR2: SGHNT and YENEEA. V was cut by 2 bases and J by 5 bases, with 10 bases left in between. The CDR3 has 13 residues. CDR3 loop: CASSLSRVDEQYF. CDR3 coding DNA: TGTGCCAGCAGCTTATCCAGGGTGGACGAGCAGTACTTC. The full variable domain, rest sourced from reference TRBV11-3 and TRBJ2-7, is EAGVVQSPRYKIIEKKQPVAFWCNPISGHNTLYWYLQNLGQGPELLIRYENEEAVDDSQLPKDRFSAERLKGVDSTLKIQPAELGDSAVYLCASSLSRVDEQYFGPGTRLTVT.

V is TRBV12-3 or TRBV12-4 and J is TRBJ1-4; D gene ambiguous. CDR3 size: 13 residues. Deletions cut 2 bases from V and 12 bases from J, with 13 bases between. The CDR3 nucleotides read TGTGCCAGCAGTTTATGGGAGGGTGATGAACTGTTTTTT. This translates into CASSLWEGDELFF.

This clone was seen once. The rearrangement links TRBV27 to TRBJ2-7; 10 positions agree with TRBD2. This CDR3 region has 15 residues. Germline V gene lookup returns CDR1 MNHEY and CDR2 SMNVEV (reference sequence). With 3 bases clipped from V and 3 bases from J, the junction kept 5 bases outside the gene matches. The CDR3 here is CASSFSLAGDYEQYF. The CDR3 region has the DNA TGTGCCAGCAGTTTCAGTCTAGCGGGAGACTACGAGCAGTACTTC.

The V call is TRBV9, the J call TRBJ2-1; D not certain. Germline V gene data show CDR1 as SGDLS and CDR2 as YYNGEE. The length of the CDR3 is 13 residues. V lost 2 bases, J lost 3 bases, and 6 bases lay in between. CDR3 nucleotides: TGTGCCAGCAGCGTCCAGGTCTACAATGAGCAGTTCTTC. Encoded protein: CASSVQVYNEQFF. The whole variable domain, filled in from reference TRBV9 and TRBJ2-1, reads DSGVTQTPKHLITATGQRVTLRCSPRSGDLSVYWYQQSLDQGLQFLIQYYNGEERAKGNILERFSAQQFPDLHSELNLSSLELGDSALYFCASSVQVYNEQFFGPGTRLTVL.

This clone was recorded once. V is TRBV2 and J is TRBJ1-5; 7 nucleotides agree with TRBD1. Germline CDR1 and CDR2: SNHLY and FYNNEI. The CDR3 spans 15 residues. J was trimmed by 2 bases and V by 7 bases; bases with no gene match: 8. The CDR3: CASTVETGRNQPQHF. The CDR3 region has the DNA TGTGCCAGCACCGTTGAGACAGGGCGCAATCAGCCCCAGCATTTT.